In its sample, the clone carrying this TCR beta chain was seen once. As yet, its antigen is unknown. This sample stems from a study of blood T cells in healthy people across ages. General study findings and limits: A roughly linear fall in TCR beta diversity per million T cells was seen with increasing age. With naive T cell percentage, TCR beta diversity showed a strong correlation.

Primers used in a second PCR of roughly 7 to 11 cycles were a sample-barcoded 5' primer and a J-beta primer mix. TCRdb fed the 5' RACE reads into MiXCR, producing one record per CDR3 protein. Here the sample spans fewer than 950,000 distinct CDR3 sequences, roughly 53% being singletons. With each sample, at least 5 micrograms of total RNA were extracted. The CDR3 is 16 amino acids. Germline loops: CDR1 SGHAT, CDR2 FQNNGV. The trim removed 1 base at V and 1 base at J, leaving 6 bases unmatched. The chain employs TRBV11-2 and TRBJ2-7; the match to TRBD2 covers 8 bases. This clonotype originated in an older man in good health. The source material was blood. The CDR3 nucleotides are TGTGCCAGCAGCTTAGTGACGTCTAGCGGGTCCTACGAGCAGTACTTC. Its translation is CASSLVTSSGSYEQYF.